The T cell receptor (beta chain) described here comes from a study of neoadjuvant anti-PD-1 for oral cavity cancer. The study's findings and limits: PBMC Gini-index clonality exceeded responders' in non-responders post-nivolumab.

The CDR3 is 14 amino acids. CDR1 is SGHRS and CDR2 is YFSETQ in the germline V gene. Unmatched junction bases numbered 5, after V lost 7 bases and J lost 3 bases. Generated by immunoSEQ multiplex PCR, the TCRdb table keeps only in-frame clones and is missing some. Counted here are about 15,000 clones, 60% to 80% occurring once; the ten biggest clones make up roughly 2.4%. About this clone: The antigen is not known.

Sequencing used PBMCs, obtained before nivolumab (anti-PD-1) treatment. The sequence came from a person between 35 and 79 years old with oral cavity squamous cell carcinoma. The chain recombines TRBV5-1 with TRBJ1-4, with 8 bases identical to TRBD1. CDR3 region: CASRRGQANEKLFF. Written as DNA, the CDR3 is TGCGCCAGCCGAAGGGGACAGGCTAATGAAAAACTGTTTTTT.